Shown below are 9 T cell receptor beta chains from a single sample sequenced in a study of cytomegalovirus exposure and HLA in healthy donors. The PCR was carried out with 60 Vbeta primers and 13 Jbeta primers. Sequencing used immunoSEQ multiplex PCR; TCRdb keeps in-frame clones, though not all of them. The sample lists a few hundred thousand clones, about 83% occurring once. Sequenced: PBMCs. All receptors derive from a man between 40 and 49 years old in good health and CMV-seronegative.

CDR3 protein: CASTRTSEGTDTQYF. For the CDR3, the DNA is TGTGCCAGCACCCGGACTAGCGAGGGAACAGATACGCAGTATTTT. This rearrangement joins TRBV14 to TRBJ2-3; 9 bases match TRBD2. Germline V gene lookup returns CDR1 SGHDN and CDR2 FVKESK. The CDR3 length is 15 residues. Trimming at V came to 7 bases and at J to 3 bases, leaving 8 bases not matched to a gene. Full variable domain (remainder filled in from reference TRBV14 and TRBJ2-3): EAGVTQFPSHSVIEKGQTVTLRCDPISGHDNLYWYRRVMGKEIKFLLHFVKESKQDESGMPNNRFLAERTGGTYSTLKVQPAELEDSGVYFCASTRTSEGTDTQYFGPGTRLTVL.

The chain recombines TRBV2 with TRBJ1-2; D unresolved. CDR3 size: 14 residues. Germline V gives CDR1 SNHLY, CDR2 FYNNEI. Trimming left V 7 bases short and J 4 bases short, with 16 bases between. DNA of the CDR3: TGTGCCAGCACATCTACGAGAGGGAGCTATGGCTACACCTTC. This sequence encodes CASTSTRGSYGYTF. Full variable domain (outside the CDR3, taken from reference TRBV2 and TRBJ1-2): EPEVTQTPSHQVTQMGQEVILRCVPISNHLYFYWYRQILGQKVEFLVSFYNNEISEKSEIFDDQFSVERPDGSNFTLKIRSTKLEDSAMYFCASTSTRGSYGYTFGSGTRLTVV.

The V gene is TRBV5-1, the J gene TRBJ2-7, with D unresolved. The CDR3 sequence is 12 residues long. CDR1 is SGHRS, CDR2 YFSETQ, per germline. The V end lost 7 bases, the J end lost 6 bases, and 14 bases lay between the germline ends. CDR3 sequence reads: CASGSLNREQYF. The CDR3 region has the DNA TGCGCCAGCGGCTCGTTAAATCGCGAGCAGTACTTC.

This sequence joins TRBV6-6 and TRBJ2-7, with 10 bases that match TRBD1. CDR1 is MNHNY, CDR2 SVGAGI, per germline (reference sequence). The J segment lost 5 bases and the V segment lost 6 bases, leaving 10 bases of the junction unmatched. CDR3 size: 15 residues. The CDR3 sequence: CASRSRDRGIDEQYF. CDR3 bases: TGTGCCAGCAGGAGCCGGGACAGGGGTATCGACGAGCAGTACTTC.

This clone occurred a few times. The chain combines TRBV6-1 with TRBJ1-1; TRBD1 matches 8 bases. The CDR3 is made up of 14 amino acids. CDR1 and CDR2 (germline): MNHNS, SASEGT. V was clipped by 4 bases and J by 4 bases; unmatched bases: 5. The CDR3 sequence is CASSVDRGSTEAFF. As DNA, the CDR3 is TGTGCCAGCAGTGTAGACAGGGGTAGCACTGAAGCTTTCTTT.

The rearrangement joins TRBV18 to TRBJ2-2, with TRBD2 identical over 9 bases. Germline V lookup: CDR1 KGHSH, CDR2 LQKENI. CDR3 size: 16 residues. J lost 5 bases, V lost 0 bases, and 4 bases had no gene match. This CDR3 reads CASSPPAGGRTGELFF. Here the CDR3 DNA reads TGTGCCAGCTCACCACCAGCGGGAGGTCGTACCGGGGAGCTGTTTTTT.

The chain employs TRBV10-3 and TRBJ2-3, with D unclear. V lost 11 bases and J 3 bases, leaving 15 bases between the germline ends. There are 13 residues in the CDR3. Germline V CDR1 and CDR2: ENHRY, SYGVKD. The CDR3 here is CAVTAAATDTQYF. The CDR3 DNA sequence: TGTGCCGTCACGGCGGCTGCGACAGATACGCAGTATTTT.

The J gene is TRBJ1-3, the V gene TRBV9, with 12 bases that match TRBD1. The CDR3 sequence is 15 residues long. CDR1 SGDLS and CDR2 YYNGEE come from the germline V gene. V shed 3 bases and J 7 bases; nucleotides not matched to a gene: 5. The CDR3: CASSAPGQGANTIYF. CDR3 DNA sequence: TGTGCCAGCAGCGCCCCGGGACAGGGGGCCAACACCATATATTTT.

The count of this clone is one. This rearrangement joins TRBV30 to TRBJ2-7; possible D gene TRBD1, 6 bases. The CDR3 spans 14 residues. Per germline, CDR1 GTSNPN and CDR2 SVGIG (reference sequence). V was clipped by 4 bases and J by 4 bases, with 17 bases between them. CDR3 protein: CAWTDDRSRYEQYF. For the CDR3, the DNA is TGTGCCTGGACCGACGACAGGAGTAGGTACGAGCAGTACTTC.